This T cell receptor (beta chain) was obtained from a study of cytomegalovirus exposure and HLA in healthy donors. Study-level points and caveats: Sequencing likely generated an artifact that appeared as a cluster of highly shared sequence variants. Many donors shared some public TCRs, even though most TCR sequences were rare. Later on, a genetic analysis was performed. It linked a missense variant in DCLRE1C with V- and J-gene trimming of TCR beta.

About this clone: Its antigen is currently unknown.

The CDR3 spans 14 residues. Germline V lookup: CDR1 ENHRY, CDR2 SYGVKD. Deletions cut 2 bases from V and 10 bases from J, with 12 bases between. It was with 60 Vbeta and 13 Jbeta primers that the PCR ran. Repertoires were generated with immunoSEQ multiplex PCR, while TCRdb's copy carries only in-frame clones and drops some. In the table there are approximately 220,000 clones, 75% to 80% of which are singletons. The material sequenced was PBMCs. This sequence originates from a man aged 18 to 35 in good health and CMV-seronegative. The rearrangement joins TRBV10-3 to TRBJ1-6; D uncertain. CDR3 protein: CAISEEVGWSPLHF. CDR3 sequence (DNA): TGTGCCATCAGTGAGGAGGTCGGGTGGTCACCCCTCCACTTT.